The text below deals with one TCR beta chain. Its antigen remains unknown. The data were taken from a study of T cell responses to AZD1222 COVID-19 vaccine. Regarding the study as a whole: Baseline seropositivity characterized only six or seven AZD1222 recipients. Possibly, clonal diversity was underestimated; donors were largely white British and included more females.

This table comes from immunoSEQ multiplex PCR, and its TCRdb copy is limited to in-frame clones, with some not included. This table holds around 53,000 clones, just over 85% found once. The V gene lost 3 bases and the J gene lost 2 bases, with 16 bases spanning the gap. The CDR3 sequence is 17 residues long. In germline, CDR1 is KGHSH, CDR2 LQKENI. This receptor was identified in an adult who received the AZD1222 COVID-19 vaccine. The source material was peripheral blood, sampled 28 days after the second AZD1222 dose. The genes are TRBV18 and TRBJ2-2; perhaps D is TRBD1 or TRBD2 (5 bases each). The CDR3 sequence: CASSPGVGGRNTGELFF. In nucleotides, the CDR3 is TGTGCCAGCTCACCGGGGGTAGGTGGACGCAACACCGGGGAGCTGTTTTTT.